This TCR beta chain was found in a study of cytomegalovirus exposure and HLA in healthy donors. Study results and limitations: CMV serostatus was the only immune exposure information that was available. Despite most TCR sequences being rare, some public TCRs occurred in many donors. A later analysis revealed that TCR association rates differed between HLA loci, peaking at DRB1 and bottoming out at HLA-C.

Turning to this clone: Its antigen is still unknown.

This CDR3 contains 16 residues. In germline, CDR1 is SGDLS, CDR2 YYNGEE. Trimming took 0 bases from V and 6 from J, leaving 16 bases between them. 13 Jbeta primers and 60 Vbeta primers were used for the PCR. Sequenced by immunoSEQ multiplex PCR; TCRdb stores in-frame clones only, minus some. The table includes about 150,000 clones, 65% to 75% detected once. The receptor comes from a man between 18 and 35 years old in good health and CMV-seronegative. V and J are TRBV9 and TRBJ1-5; D is uncertain. The material sequenced was PBMCs. CDR3 sequence reads: CASSVDGGTDGQPQHF. CDR3 sequence (DNA): TGTGCCAGCAGCGTAGATGGAGGAACAGATGGTCAGCCCCAGCATTTT.